A selection of T cell receptor beta chains follows, all from one sample in a study of a mutant IDH1 vaccine in newly diagnosed glioma. The repertoire was sequenced with immunoSEQ multiplex PCR; TCRdb's copy has only in-frame clones and lacks some. The table lists around 92,000 clones, roughly 85% of them singletons. The source material was PBMCs, sampled from a glioma patient treated with radiotherapy, temozolomide or both. These receptors all stem from a woman aged 45-65 years with glioma. Both conserved end residues are part of each CDR3. A D gene is named only where the DNA matches it firmly. Clone size is given for some rows only: seen once, a few or many times, or a class if the clone is expanded.

j_gene: TRBJ1-1
v_gene: TRBV27
d_gene: -
abundance: -
CDR3aa: CASSLSPDRNTEAFF
CDR3nt: TGTGCCAGCAGTTTATCGCCGGACAGAAACACTGAAGCTTTCTTT

j_gene: TRBJ2-7
v_gene: TRBV7-9
d_gene: -
abundance: once
CDR3aa: CASSYRRGSSGAYEQYF
CDR3nt: TGTGCCAGCAGCTACCGACGGGGCAGCTCCGGGGCCTACGAGCAGTACTTC

j_gene: TRBJ1-5
v_gene: TRBV30
d_gene: TRBD1
abundance: -
CDR3aa: CAWNAPRQGTWQPQHF
CDR3nt: TGTGCCTGGAATGCGCCGAGACAGGGAACATGGCAGCCCCAGCATTTT

j_gene: TRBJ2-3
v_gene: TRBV5-1
d_gene: -
abundance: -
CDR3aa: CASSLAPGSTDTQYF
CDR3nt: TGCGCCAGCAGCTTGGCCCCGGGTAGCACAGATACGCAGTATTTT

j_gene: TRBJ2-3
v_gene: TRBV9
d_gene: TRBD2
abundance: -
CDR3aa: CASSASAGGHTDTQYF
CDR3nt: TGTGCCAGCAGCGCTTCCGCGGGGGGCCACACAGATACGCAGTATTTT

j_gene: TRBJ1-1
v_gene: TRBV9
d_gene: TRBD1
abundance: -
CDR3aa: CASSYGTGQVNTEAFF
CDR3nt: TGTGCCAGCAGCTATGGGACAGGGCAGGTGAACACTGAAGCTTTCTTT

j_gene: TRBJ1-4
v_gene: TRBV7-9
d_gene: -
abundance: -
CDR3aa: CASSSWGGGEKLFF
CDR3nt: TGTGCCAGCAGCTCTTGGGGGGGAGGAGAAAAACTGTTTTTT

j_gene: TRBJ2-3
v_gene: TRBV5-1
d_gene: TRBD2
abundance: -
CDR3aa: CASSLRLSGGASDTQYF
CDR3nt: TGCGCCAGCAGCTTACGACTCAGCGGGGGGGCATCAGATACGCAGTATTTT

j_gene: TRBJ1-1
v_gene: TRBV5-1
d_gene: -
abundance: few
CDR3aa: CASSLTDMNTEAFF
CDR3nt: TGCGCCAGCAGCTTGACAGACATGAACACTGAAGCTTTCTTT

j_gene: TRBJ1-2
v_gene: TRBV13
d_gene: TRBD1
abundance: -
CDR3aa: CASSLGTGTEYGYTF
CDR3nt: TGTGCCAGCAGCTTAGGGACCGGGACAGAGTATGGCTACACCTTC

j_gene: TRBJ1-1
v_gene: TRBV2
d_gene: -
abundance: -
CDR3aa: CASSTGYTEAFF
CDR3nt: TGTGCCAGCAGTACAGGGTACACTGAAGCTTTCTTT

j_gene: TRBJ1-2
v_gene: TRBV5-4
d_gene: -
abundance: -
CDR3aa: CASSALLTASYGYTF
CDR3nt: TGTGCCAGCAGCGCTTTACTTACAGCTTCATATGGCTACACCTTC

j_gene: TRBJ2-7
v_gene: TRBV7-8
d_gene: -
abundance: -
CDR3aa: CASSPRHEQYF
CDR3nt: TGTGCCAGCAGCCCCCGGCACGAGCAGTACTTC

j_gene: TRBJ1-6
v_gene: TRBV9
d_gene: -
abundance: -
CDR3aa: CASSVGSSPLHF
CDR3nt: TGTGCCAGCAGCGTAGGATCTTCACCCCTCCACTTT

j_gene: TRBJ1-1
v_gene: TRBV29-1
d_gene: TRBD1
abundance: -
CDR3aa: CSVGSRGRTEAFF
CDR3nt: TGCAGCGTTGGAAGCAGGGGGCGGACTGAAGCTTTCTTT

j_gene: TRBJ2-2
v_gene: TRBV9
d_gene: TRBD1
abundance: -
CDR3aa: CASSGPGQRNPGELFF
CDR3nt: TGTGCCAGCAGCGGACCGGGACAGAGAAACCCCGGGGAGCTGTTTTTT

j_gene: TRBJ1-1
v_gene: TRBV4-1
d_gene: TRBD1
abundance: -
CDR3aa: CASSQDRQGLSEAFF
CDR3nt: TGCGCCAGCAGCCAAGATCGACAGGGGCTTAGTGAAGCTTTCTTT

j_gene: TRBJ2-7
v_gene: TRBV29-1
d_gene: -
abundance: -
CDR3aa: CSVGPKGTYEQYF
CDR3nt: TGCAGCGTTGGGCCAAAGGGGACCTACGAGCAGTACTTC

j_gene: TRBJ2-7
v_gene: TRBV27
d_gene: TRBD1
abundance: -
CDR3aa: CASSLGTGQSYEQYF
CDR3nt: TGTGCCAGCAGTTTAGGGACAGGCCAATCCTACGAGCAGTACTTC

j_gene: TRBJ2-7
v_gene: TRBV6-5
d_gene: -
abundance: -
CDR3aa: CASSPGTYEQYF
CDR3nt: TGTGCCAGCAGCCCCGGGACCTACGAGCAGTACTTC

j_gene: TRBJ1-1
v_gene: TRBV4-1
d_gene: -
abundance: -
CDR3aa: CASSQARGMNTEAFF
CDR3nt: TGCGCCAGCAGCCAAGCCCGAGGGATGAACACTGAAGCTTTCTTT

j_gene: TRBJ1-5
v_gene: TRBV9
d_gene: -
abundance: -
CDR3aa: CASSVGPQSSASQHF
CDR3nt: TGTGCCAGCAGCGTAGGACCGCAATCATCAGCGTCCCAGCATTTT

j_gene: TRBJ1-6
v_gene: TRBV7-9
d_gene: -
abundance: -
CDR3aa: CAAGGGVSYNSPLHF
CDR3nt: TGTGCTGCCGGCGGGGGCGTTTCCTATAATTCACCCCTCCACTTT

j_gene: TRBJ1-4
v_gene: TRBV2
d_gene: -
abundance: few
CDR3aa: CASRGQGEKLFF
CDR3nt: TGTGCCAGCAGGGGGCAAGGTGAAAAACTGTTTTTT

j_gene: TRBJ2-5
v_gene: TRBV5-1
d_gene: -
abundance: -
CDR3aa: CASSLLPGAQETQYF
CDR3nt: TGCGCCAGCAGCTTGTTGCCAGGGGCCCAAGAGACCCAGTACTTC

j_gene: TRBJ2-7
v_gene: TRBV10-3
d_gene: -
abundance: -
CDR3aa: CAIRDGTVPYEQYF
CDR3nt: TGTGCCATCAGAGATGGGACCGTACCCTACGAGCAGTACTTC

j_gene: TRBJ2-7
v_gene: TRBV5-6
d_gene: -
abundance: -
CDR3aa: CASSSRVGEQYF
CDR3nt: TGTGCCAGCAGCTCGAGGGTTGGCGAGCAGTACTTC

j_gene: TRBJ1-1
v_gene: TRBV5-1
d_gene: -
abundance: -
CDR3aa: CASSLEGGRNTEAFF
CDR3nt: TGCGCCAGCAGCTTGGAAGGCGGACGAAACACTGAAGCTTTCTTT

j_gene: TRBJ1-5
v_gene: TRBV5-6
d_gene: TRBD1
abundance: -
CDR3aa: CASSFRAGGGNQPQHF
CDR3nt: TGTGCCAGCAGCTTTAGGGCAGGGGGAGGGAATCAGCCCCAGCATTTT

j_gene: TRBJ2-7
v_gene: TRBV5-4
d_gene: TRBD2
abundance: -
CDR3aa: CASSLPQAGGLREQYF
CDR3nt: TGTGCCAGCAGCTTGCCCCAAGCGGGGGGGTTGAGAGAGCAGTACTTC

j_gene: TRBJ1-1
v_gene: TRBV29-1
d_gene: TRBD1
abundance: -
CDR3aa: CSIRQGANTEAFF
CDR3nt: TGCAGCATACGCCAGGGGGCGAACACTGAAGCTTTCTTT

j_gene: TRBJ2-1
v_gene: TRBV5-1
d_gene: -
abundance: -
CDR3aa: CASSFGGGYNEQFF
CDR3nt: TGCGCCAGCAGCTTCGGGGGCGGGTACAATGAGCAGTTCTTC

j_gene: TRBJ2-5
v_gene: TRBV5-6
d_gene: -
abundance: -
CDR3aa: CASSQDRRQETQYF
CDR3nt: TGTGCCAGCAGCCAAGACAGGAGACAAGAGACCCAGTACTTC

j_gene: TRBJ1-5
v_gene: TRBV2
d_gene: TRBD1
abundance: -
CDR3aa: CASSGDRGKNQPQHF
CDR3nt: TGTGCCAGCAGCGGGGACAGGGGGAAGAATCAGCCCCAGCATTTT

j_gene: TRBJ2-2
v_gene: TRBV10-3
d_gene: -
abundance: -
CDR3aa: CAIGDYGVGNTGELFF
CDR3nt: TGTGCCATCGGGGATTACGGGGTTGGGAACACCGGGGAGCTGTTTTTT

j_gene: TRBJ1-5
v_gene: TRBV6-5
d_gene: -
abundance: -
CDR3aa: CASSYPGGNQPQHF
CDR3nt: TGTGCCAGCAGTTACCCAGGGGGCAATCAGCCCCAGCATTTT

j_gene: TRBJ1-2
v_gene: TRBV4-2
d_gene: TRBD1
abundance: -
CDR3aa: CASSPAAAGGNYGYTF
CDR3nt: TGTGCCAGCAGCCCGGCGGCGGCAGGGGGCAACTATGGCTACACCTTC

j_gene: TRBJ2-5
v_gene: TRBV28
d_gene: TRBD2
abundance: -
CDR3aa: CASSPLAGADIYQETQYF
CDR3nt: TGTGCCAGCAGCCCGCTAGCGGGGGCCGACATATACCAAGAGACCCAGTACTTC

j_gene: TRBJ1-6
v_gene: TRBV27
d_gene: -
abundance: -
CDR3aa: CASSGGRPNSPLHF
CDR3nt: TGTGCCAGCAGTGGGGGACGCCCTAATTCACCCCTCCACTTT

j_gene: TRBJ1-5
v_gene: TRBV5-8
d_gene: -
abundance: -
CDR3aa: CASSLTPLSNQPQHF
CDR3nt: TGTGCCAGCAGCTTGACCCCACTTAGCAATCAGCCCCAGCATTTT